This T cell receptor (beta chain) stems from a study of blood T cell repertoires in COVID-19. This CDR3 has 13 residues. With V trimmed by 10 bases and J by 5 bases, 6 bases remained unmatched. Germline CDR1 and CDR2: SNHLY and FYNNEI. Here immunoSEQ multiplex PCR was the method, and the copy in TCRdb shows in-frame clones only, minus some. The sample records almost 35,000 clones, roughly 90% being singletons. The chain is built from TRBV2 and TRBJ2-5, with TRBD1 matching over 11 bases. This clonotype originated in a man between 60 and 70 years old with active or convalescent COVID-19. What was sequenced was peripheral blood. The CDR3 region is CATTRDRGETQYF. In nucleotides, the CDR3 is TGTGCCACCACGAGGGACAGGGGGGAGACCCAGTACTTC.